The sequence of this T cell receptor (beta chain) was determined in a study of T cells in localized non-small cell lung cancer. Notes on the study in general: Longer overall survival was seen with higher T cell density measured in blood.

Generated by immunoSEQ multiplex PCR, the TCRdb table keeps only in-frame clones and is missing some. The sample contains hundreds of clones, approximately 30% of which appear only once. The CDR3 loop spans 18 amino acids. V trimming: 0 bases; J trimming: 0 bases; junction bases outside the gene matches: 8. Germline V gene sequence: CDR1 SGDLS, CDR2 YYNGEE. This clone was observed a handful of times. Antigen: not known. This chain uses TRBV9 with TRBJ2-4; 8 bases line up with TRBD1. This receptor was obtained from a man aged 40 to 70 with stage III lung adenocarcinoma. The sample here was lung tumor tissue, taken before any cancer treatment. CDR3 sequence (DNA): TGTGCCAGCAGCGTAGGGCCCAGGGGGCGGTTAGCCAAAAACATTCAGTACTTC. Protein sequence: CASSVGPRGRLAKNIQYF.